The 23 T cell receptor beta chains listed next were all sequenced from one sample in a study of T cells in tuberculosis. The protocol was immunoSEQ multiplex PCR, while the TCRdb copy is restricted to in-frame clones and leaves out a portion. The profile covers about 38,000 clones, with approximately 94% appearing a single time and approximately 4.2% taken by the ten largest. Time point specified: new active TB diagnosis, blood taken before or within 7 days of starting treatment. This specimen was PBMCs, taken at tuberculosis diagnosis. The origin of the receptors is an adult with tuberculosis.

The sample holds one count of this clone. The V gene is TRBV6-1, the J gene TRBJ1-5; TRBD1 matches at 7 bases. The germline V gene has CDR1 MNHNS and CDR2 SASEGT. With 3 bases clipped from V and 4 bases from J, the junction kept 9 bases outside the gene matches. The CDR3 is 16 residues long. The CDR3 sequence: CASSDPTGQKNQPQHF. The CDR3 nucleotides read TGTGCCAGCAGTGATCCGACAGGGCAAAAAAATCAGCCCCAGCATTTT.

The gene calls are TRBV5-1 and TRBJ2-3; TRBD2 aligns across 11 bases. The CDR3 runs 16 residues. Germline V gene lookup returns CDR1 SGHRS and CDR2 YFSETQ. The ends lost 0 bases at V and 4 bases at J; junction bases unmatched: 4. Written as DNA, the CDR3 is TGCGCCAGCAGCTTGGATAGCGGGGGGGTCGCAGATACGCAGTATTTT. Its protein product is CASSLDSGGVADTQYF.

The V gene is TRBV11-2, the J gene TRBJ2-6; D may be TRBD2 (6 bases). Germline CDR1 and CDR2: SGHAT and FQNNGV. The CDR3 spans 14 residues. Between the trimmed V and J ends, which lost 9 bases and 2 bases, there was a span of 11 bases. CDR3 in amino acids: CARSEGPGANVLTF. The CDR3 region has the DNA TGTGCCAGGTCGGAGGGTCCTGGGGCCAACGTCCTGACTTTC.

The rearrangement joins TRBV6-1 to TRBJ1-1, with D possibly TRBD1 on 5 matching bases. This CDR3 has 11 residues. Germline V gene sequence: CDR1 MNHNS, CDR2 SASEGT. Trimming left V 8 bases short and J 6 bases short, with 10 bases between. The CDR3 spells CASSGGAEAFF. The CDR3 nucleotides are TGTGCCAGCTCGGGGGGGGCTGAAGCTTTCTTT.

This chain connects TRBV7-9 to TRBJ2-7; D is perhaps TRBD1 (6 bases). Germline V gene sequence: CDR1 SEHNR, CDR2 FQNEAQ (reference sequence). Trimming removed 3 bases at V and 6 bases at J, with 18 bases between. The CDR3 consists of 15 residues. Written as DNA, the CDR3 is TGTGCCAGCAGCTTTAGCCCTCAACAGGGCGGCGAGCAGTACTTC. Protein product: CASSFSPQQGGEQYF. Full variable domain (remainder filled in from reference TRBV7-9 and TRBJ2-7): DTGVSQNPRHKITKRGQNVTFRCDPISEHNRLYWYRQTLGQGPEFLTYFQNEAQLEKSRLLSDRFSAERPKGSFSTLEIQRTEQGDSAMYLCASSFSPQQGGEQYFGPGTRLTVT.

V usage is TRBV5-6 and J usage is TRBJ1-2; D not certain. The V gene lost 0 bases and the J gene lost 1 base, with 7 bases spanning the gap. Germline V gives CDR1 SGHDT, CDR2 YYEEEE. This CDR3 is built from 14 residues. CDR3 DNA: TGTGCCAGCAGCTTGGGCAGAAATAACTATGGCTACACCTTC. It is translated as CASSLGRNNYGYTF.

CDR3 residues: CASTVSYSNQPQHF. CDR3 in DNA: TGTGCCAGCACCGTGAGTTATAGCAATCAGCCCCAGCATTTT. This chain uses TRBV19 with TRBJ1-5; D call uncertain. V was pared by 9 bases and J by 0 bases, with 12 bases between. The CDR3 loop spans 14 amino acids. CDR1 LNHDA and CDR2 SQIVND come from the germline V gene (reference sequence).

The V call is TRBV7-2, the J call TRBJ2-7, with D perhaps TRBD1 (5 bases). The germline V gene has CDR1 SGHTA and CDR2 FQGNSA. V was trimmed by 1 base and J by 6 bases, leaving 7 bases between them. CDR3 length equals 12 residues. CDR3 DNA sequence: TGTGCCAGCAGCTTAGTAGGGGTCGAGCAGTACTTC. Protein sequence: CASSLVGVEQYF.

The chain links TRBV30 to TRBJ2-2; possibly TRBD1 for D (5 bases). Germline CDR1 reads GTSNPN; CDR2 reads SVGIG (reference sequence). The V end lost 1 base, the J end lost 5 bases, and 8 bases lay between the germline ends. The CDR3 has 13 residues. The CDR3 loop is CAWSEGWTGELFF. CDR3 bases: TGTGCCTGGAGTGAGGGGTGGACCGGGGAGCTGTTTTTT.

The chain employs TRBV2 and TRBJ2-4; D remains unclear. Trimming took off 4 bases at V and 5 bases at J, with 6 bases between the two ends. This CDR3 is 12 amino acids long. Germline V gene data show CDR1 as SNHLY and CDR2 as FYNNEI. The CDR3 spells CASSGSENIQYF. DNA of the CDR3: TGTGCCAGCAGTGGTTCAGAAAACATTCAGTACTTC.

CDR3 nucleotide sequence: TGTGCCAGCAGCTGGAGAGCGGGGGACAGGGTCGACGAGCAGTACTTC. It translates to CASSWRAGDRVDEQYF. This chain uses TRBV11-1 with TRBJ2-7; tentative D call: TRBD1 (9 bases). The CDR3 sequence is 16 residues long. Germline V gene data show CDR1 as SGHAT and CDR2 as FQDESV (reference sequence). The V end lost 4 bases, the J end lost 5 bases, and 21 bases lay between the germline ends.

About this clone: A junction boundary mismatches the germline segment, possibly from a read error. The V gene is TRBV18, the J gene TRBJ2-6, with D tentatively TRBD2 (6 bases). The CDR3 is 16 residues long. From germline, CDR1 is KGHSH and CDR2 LQKENI. The CDR3 region is CASSPLAGSGANVLTF. CDR3 sequence (DNA): TGTGCCAGCTCCCCACTAGCCGGATCCGGGGCCAACGTCCTGACTTTC.

The V call is TRBV28, the J call TRBJ2-7, with D hard to call. V was cut by 3 bases and J by 6 bases, with 18 bases left in between. The CDR3 covers 15 residues. In germline, CDR1 is MDHEN, CDR2 SYDVKM. CDR3 protein: CASSLFRTIRLEQYF. CDR3 DNA: TGTGCCAGCAGTTTGTTCCGTACTATACGGCTCGAGCAGTACTTC.

V usage is TRBV14 and J usage is TRBJ1-5; D remains unclear. Germline V gene sequence: CDR1 SGHDN, CDR2 FVKESK. V lost 3 bases to trimming and J lost 9 bases, with 12 bases between them. CDR3 length equals 13 residues. The CDR3 reads CASSQDSRLPQHF. Written as DNA, the CDR3 is TGTGCCAGCAGCCAGGACTCTCGTCTGCCCCAGCATTTT.

V usage is TRBV29-1 and J usage is TRBJ2-7; 8 nucleotides align to TRBD2. The V segment lost 3 bases and the J segment 0 bases; nucleotides outside the gene matches: 10. Germline values: CDR1 SQVTM, CDR2 ANQGSEA. The CDR3 is 16 residues long. This chain's CDR3 is CSVEVPGGAISYEQYF. CDR3 coding DNA: TGCAGCGTTGAGGTCCCGGGGGGGGCCATCTCCTACGAGCAGTACTTC.

The CDR3 region has the DNA TGCGCCAGCAGCCCGGTCGGCGGGAACGGCTACACCTTC. Translated: CASSPVGGNGYTF. The V call is TRBV5-1, the J call TRBJ1-2; no reliable D call. The V end lost 4 bases, the J end lost 8 bases, and 15 bases lay between the germline ends. This CDR3 has 13 amino acids. CDR1 is SGHRS, CDR2 YFSETQ, per germline.

The chain recombines TRBV19 with TRBJ2-1; tentatively, D is TRBD2 (6 bases). From germline, CDR1 is LNHDA and CDR2 SQIVND (reference sequence). The V and J ends lost 7 bases and 0 bases respectively, with 16 bases between them. The CDR3 totals 16 residues. CDR3 sequence (DNA): TGTGCCAGTATAGGGAGGCGGACCAGCTCCTACAATGAGCAGTTCTTC. It encodes CASIGRRTSSYNEQFF.

The V and J genes are TRBV4-2 and TRBJ2-1; D not certain. Germline lookup yields CDR1 LGHNA and CDR2 YNFKEQ. The V and J ends lost 0 bases and 8 bases respectively, with 11 bases between them. The CDR3 is 14 residues long. The CDR3 nucleotides are TGTGCCAGCAGCCAAGAACTACTTTTCGATGAGCAGTTCTTC. Its translation is CASSQELLFDEQFF.

This clone was seen a single time. V is TRBV15 and J is TRBJ2-2, with D maybe TRBD2 (5 bases). The V and J ends lost 9 bases and 4 bases respectively, with 9 bases between them. The CDR3 has 12 residues. In germline, CDR1 is LNHNV, CDR2 YYDKDF (reference sequence). In DNA, the CDR3 is TGTGCCACAAAGAGGGTCACCGGGGAGCTGTTTTTT. Encoded protein: CATKRVTGELFF.

This rearrangement joins TRBV9 to TRBJ1-6, with no clear D. Germline CDR1 reads SGDLS; CDR2 reads YYNGEE. The ends were cut back, 4 bases at V and 9 bases at J, with 8 bases in the middle. There are 12 residues in the CDR3. DNA of the CDR3: TGTGCCAGCAGCCCGGGGATTTCACCCCTCCACTTT. Protein product: CASSPGISPLHF.

This chain joins TRBV2 and TRBJ2-1; possibly TRBD1 for D (6 bases). The CDR3 spans 14 residues. Germline CDR1 is SNHLY and CDR2 is FYNNEI. Trimming left V 4 bases short and J 9 bases short, with 16 bases between. CDR3 DNA: TGTGCCAGCAGTGCACAGGGCATCCCTGCTGAGCAGTTCTTC. Translating it yields CASSAQGIPAEQFF.

The V and J genes are TRBV9 and TRBJ2-1; 13 bases agree with TRBD2. CDR3 length: 16 residues. Germline CDR1 SGDLS, CDR2 YYNGEE. The V gene end was trimmed by 4 bases and the J gene end by 4 bases; junction bases not matched to a gene: 5. The CDR3 loop is CASSPTSGGTYNEQFF. CDR3 nucleotides: TGTGCCAGCAGCCCGACTAGCGGGGGGACGTACAATGAGCAGTTCTTC.

V usage is TRBV6-5 and J usage is TRBJ2-7; TRBD1 matches 8 bases. The CDR3 is 14 residues long. J gave up 5 bases and V 6 bases, and 9 bases lay outside the gene matches. Germline V CDR1 and CDR2: MNHEY, SVGAGI. For the CDR3, the DNA is TGTGCCAGCAGGACCAGGGGGCGCATCGACGAGCAGTACTTC. Translated: CASRTRGRIDEQYF.